This T cell receptor beta chain was found in a study of tumor-infiltrating lymphocytes in primary liver carcinoma. In the study overall: Sample counts of productive TCRbeta reads spanned roughly 3.5 to 7.5 million; these counts were similar across tissue types. Study-wide results and caveats: Tumor samples exhibited a significantly greater top-250-clone fraction than blood samples (p = 0.039).

Germline V gives CDR1 SQVTM, CDR2 ANQGSEA. This CDR3 contains 14 residues. This clonotype was recorded only once. Its antigen remains unidentified. One end of the junction varies from germline; a read error may be responsible. Germline DNA was also extracted, and blood RNA was taken from unsorted whole blood. From approximately 490 ng total RNA, TCR beta cDNA was generated with a primer in the constant region. For TCR beta, libraries were produced by three nested multiplex PCR rounds using slightly modified ARM-PCR. A C-beta reverse primer and TRBV1-TRBV30 forward primers served in each of the first two PCR rounds, at 9 to 11 cycles apiece. One entry per CDR3 protein results from TCRdb running MiXCR on the multiplex PCR reads. The table records almost 200,000 distinct CDR3 sequences, around 60% of them present only once.

This receptor was obtained from a woman aged 55-70 years with primary liver carcinoma and hepatitis B virus infection. What was sequenced was peripheral blood. The chain uses TRBV29-1 and TRBJ2-7, with 8 positions matching TRBD2. DNA for the CDR3: TGCAGTGTTGAGGGTGCGGGAGGCATCTACGAGCAGCACTTC. Protein: CSVEGAGGIYEQHF.